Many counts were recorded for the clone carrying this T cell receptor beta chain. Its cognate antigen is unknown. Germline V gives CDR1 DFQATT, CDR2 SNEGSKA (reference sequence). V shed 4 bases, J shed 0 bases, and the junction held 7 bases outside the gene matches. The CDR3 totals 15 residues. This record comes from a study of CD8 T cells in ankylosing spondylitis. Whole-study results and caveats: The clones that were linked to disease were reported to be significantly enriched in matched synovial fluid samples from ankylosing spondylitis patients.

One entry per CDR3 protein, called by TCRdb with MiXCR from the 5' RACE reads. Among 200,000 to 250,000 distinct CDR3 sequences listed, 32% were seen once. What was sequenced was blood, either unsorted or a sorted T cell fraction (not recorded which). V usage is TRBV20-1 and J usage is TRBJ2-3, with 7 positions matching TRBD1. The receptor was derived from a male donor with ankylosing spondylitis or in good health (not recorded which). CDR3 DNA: TGCAGTGCTAACGTAGGGACAGTTAGCACAGATACGCAGTATTTT. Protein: CSANVGTVSTDTQYF.